This is a list of T cell receptor beta chains from one sample in a study of OX40 agonist ivuxolimab in advanced cancers. Profiled with immunoSEQ multiplex PCR; TCRdb holds only in-frame clones, not every one. There are around 19,000 clones in the sample; roughly 88% occur only once, and 62% lies in the top ten. This specimen consisted of CD4+ or CD8+ T cells sorted from blood, obtained in a trial of the OX40 agonist ivuxolimab. Receptor source: an adult with an advanced solid tumor such as melanoma, head and neck, liver or kidney cancer. Each CDR3 is given with its conserved first and last residue. The D gene is left open where the match is weak. Only part of the rows carry a size: once, few, many, or a class if the clone is expanded.

j_gene: TRBJ2-4; abundance: NA; d_gene: NA; v_gene: TRBV19; CDR3aa: CASRSPTENIQYF; CDR3nt: TGTGCCAGTAGATCCCCCACAGAAAACATTCAGTACTTC
j_gene: TRBJ2-7; abundance: NA; d_gene: TRBD1; v_gene: TRBV2; CDR3aa: CASREPGQGNLRGTYEQYF; CDR3nt: TGTGCCAGCAGGGAGCCGGGACAGGGGAATCTCAGGGGGACCTACGAGCAGTACTTC
j_gene: TRBJ1-1; abundance: NA; d_gene: NA; v_gene: TRBV7-8; CDR3aa: CASSLYLQQTNTEAFF; CDR3nt: TGTGCCAGCAGCTTATATCTCCAGCAGACGAACACTGAAGCTTTCTTT
j_gene: TRBJ2-7; abundance: NA; d_gene: TRBD1; v_gene: TRBV28; CDR3aa: CASSLDRGSYEQYF; CDR3nt: TGTGCCAGCAGTTTAGACAGGGGCTCCTACGAGCAGTACTTC
j_gene: TRBJ2-1; abundance: once; d_gene: NA; v_gene: TRBV2; CDR3aa: CASSERGQGDEQFF; CDR3nt: TGTGCCAGCAGTGAGCGGGGTCAGGGGGATGAGCAGTTCTTC
j_gene: TRBJ2-2; abundance: NA; d_gene: NA; v_gene: TRBV5-1; CDR3aa: CASLRDTGELFF; CDR3nt: TGCGCCAGCTTGCGGGACACCGGGGAGCTGTTTTTT
j_gene: TRBJ2-5; abundance: NA; d_gene: TRBD2; v_gene: TRBV11-2; CDR3aa: CASSTPSGSLQETQYF; CDR3nt: TGTGCCAGCAGCACCCCGAGCGGGAGCCTTCAAGAGACCCAGTACTTC
j_gene: TRBJ2-7; abundance: NA; d_gene: NA; v_gene: TRBV10-1; CDR3aa: CASSEFSAGAPYEQYF; CDR3nt: TGCGCCAGCAGTGAGTTCTCCGCAGGGGCTCCCTACGAGCAGTACTTC
j_gene: TRBJ2-7; abundance: NA; d_gene: TRBD1; v_gene: TRBV15; CDR3aa: CATSKGQTYEQYF; CDR3nt: TGTGCCACCAGCAAGGGACAGACCTACGAGCAGTACTTC
j_gene: TRBJ2-7; abundance: NA; d_gene: TRBD1; v_gene: TRBV13; CDR3aa: CASSPTDRGSYEQYF; CDR3nt: TGTGCCAGCAGCCCTACCGACAGGGGCTCCTACGAGCAGTACTTC
j_gene: TRBJ2-7; abundance: few; d_gene: NA; v_gene: TRBV10-3; CDR3aa: CAISDMLEQYF; CDR3nt: TGTGCCATCAGTGATATGTTGGAGCAGTACTTC
j_gene: TRBJ1-2; abundance: few; d_gene: TRBD1; v_gene: TRBV27; CDR3aa: CASSPGGQTYGYTF; CDR3nt: TGTGCCAGCAGTCCTGGGGGACAGACCTATGGCTACACCTTC
j_gene: TRBJ2-7; abundance: NA; d_gene: NA; v_gene: TRBV28; CDR3aa: CASLLGEQYF; CDR3nt: TGTGCCAGTCTACTGGGCGAGCAGTACTTC
j_gene: TRBJ2-1; abundance: NA; d_gene: NA; v_gene: TRBV6-4; CDR3aa: CASSDSAGTISIEQFF; CDR3nt: TGTGCCAGCAGTGACTCGGCGGGCACCATATCCATAGAGCAGTTCTTC
j_gene: TRBJ1-5; abundance: NA; d_gene: TRBD1; v_gene: TRBV2; CDR3aa: CASSDPTGGNQPQHF; CDR3nt: TGTGCCAGCAGTGATCCGACAGGGGGCAATCAGCCCCAGCATTTT
j_gene: TRBJ2-3; abundance: NA; d_gene: TRBD2; v_gene: TRBV9; CDR3aa: CASSRHSGGDDTQYF; CDR3nt: TGTGCCAGCAGCCGTCATAGCGGGGGGGACGATACGCAGTATTTT
j_gene: TRBJ2-7; abundance: NA; d_gene: NA; v_gene: TRBV6-7; CDR3aa: CASSYGGGGYEQYF; CDR3nt: TGTGCCAGCAGTTACGGAGGGGGGGGCTACGAGCAGTACTTC
j_gene: TRBJ2-7; abundance: NA; d_gene: NA; v_gene: TRBV7-3; CDR3aa: CASSLHGGGSYEQYF; CDR3nt: TGTGCCAGCAGCTTACACGGGGGCGGTTCCTACGAGCAGTACTTC
j_gene: TRBJ2-1; abundance: NA; d_gene: TRBD1; v_gene: TRBV2; CDR3aa: CASSDEGASNEQFF; CDR3nt: TGTGCCAGCAGTGACGAGGGGGCTAGCAATGAGCAGTTCTTC
j_gene: TRBJ1-1; abundance: NA; d_gene: NA; v_gene: TRBV29-1; CDR3aa: CSVVGRQLVGDTEAFF; CDR3nt: TGCAGCGTTGTAGGTCGCCAGCTGGTTGGGGACACTGAAGCTTTCTTT
j_gene: TRBJ2-7; abundance: NA; d_gene: TRBD2; v_gene: TRBV28; CDR3aa: CASSLLAGLSYEQYF; CDR3nt: TGTGCCAGCAGTCTGTTAGCGGGACTCTCCTACGAGCAGTACTTC
j_gene: TRBJ2-1; abundance: NA; d_gene: TRBD2; v_gene: TRBV4-1; CDR3aa: CASSHTSGEGYEQFF; CDR3nt: TGCGCCAGCAGCCATACTAGCGGAGAGGGGTATGAGCAGTTCTTC
j_gene: TRBJ1-2; abundance: NA; d_gene: TRBD1; v_gene: TRBV2; CDR3aa: CARTGQGNFYGYTF; CDR3nt: TGTGCCAGGACGGGACAGGGAAACTTCTATGGCTACACCTTC
j_gene: TRBJ2-1; abundance: NA; d_gene: NA; v_gene: TRBV5-1; CDR3aa: CASSQSGGSYNEQFF; CDR3nt: TGCGCCAGCAGCCAAAGCGGAGGTTCCTACAATGAGCAGTTCTTC
j_gene: TRBJ1-1; abundance: NA; d_gene: NA; v_gene: TRBV7-2; CDR3aa: CASSPFPMNTEAFF; CDR3nt: TGTGCCAGCAGCCCATTTCCGATGAACACTGAAGCTTTCTTT